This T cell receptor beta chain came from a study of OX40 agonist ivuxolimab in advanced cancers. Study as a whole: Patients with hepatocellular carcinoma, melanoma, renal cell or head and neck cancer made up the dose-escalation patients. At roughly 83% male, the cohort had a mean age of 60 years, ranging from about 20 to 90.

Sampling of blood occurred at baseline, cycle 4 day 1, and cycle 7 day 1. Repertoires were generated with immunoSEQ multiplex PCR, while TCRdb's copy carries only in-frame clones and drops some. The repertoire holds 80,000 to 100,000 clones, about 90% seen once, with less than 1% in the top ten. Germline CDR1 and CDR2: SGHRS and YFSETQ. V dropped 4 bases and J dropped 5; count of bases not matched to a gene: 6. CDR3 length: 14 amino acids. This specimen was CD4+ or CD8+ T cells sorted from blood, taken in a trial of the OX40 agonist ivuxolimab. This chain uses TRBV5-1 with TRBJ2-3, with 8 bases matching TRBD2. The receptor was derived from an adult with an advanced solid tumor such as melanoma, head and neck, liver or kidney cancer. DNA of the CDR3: TGCGCCAGCAGCCCGAACCGGGGGGGAGATACGCAGTATTTT. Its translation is CASSPNRGGDTQYF.